The TCR beta chain under discussion was sequenced for a study of blood T cell repertoires in COVID-19. Profiled with immunoSEQ multiplex PCR; TCRdb holds only in-frame clones, not every one. The table includes 150,000 to 170,000 clones, roughly 80% detected once. This receptor was obtained from a middle-aged man who had recovered from COVID-19. Source material: PBMCs or T cells enriched from blood (not recorded which).

The CDR3 loop is CASTPWGGMTATNEKLFF. The CDR3 nucleotides read TGTGCCAGCACACCATGGGGGGGCATGACAGCAACTAATGAAAAACTGTTTTTT. J is TRBJ1-4 and V is TRBV28, with D possibly TRBD1 on 6 matching bases. This CDR3 spans 18 amino acids. The V end lost 7 bases, the J end lost 0 bases, and 21 bases lay between the germline ends. CDR1 is MDHEN and CDR2 is SYDVKM in the germline V gene.